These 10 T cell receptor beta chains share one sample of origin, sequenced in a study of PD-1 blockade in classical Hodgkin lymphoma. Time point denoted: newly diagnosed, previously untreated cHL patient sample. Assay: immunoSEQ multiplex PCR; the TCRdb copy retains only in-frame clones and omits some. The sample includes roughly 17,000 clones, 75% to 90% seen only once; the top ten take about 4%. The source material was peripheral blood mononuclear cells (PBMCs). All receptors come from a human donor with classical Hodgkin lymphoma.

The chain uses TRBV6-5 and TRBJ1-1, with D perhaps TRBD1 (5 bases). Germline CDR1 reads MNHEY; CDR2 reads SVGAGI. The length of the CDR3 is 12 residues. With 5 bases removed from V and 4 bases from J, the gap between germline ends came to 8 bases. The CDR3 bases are TGTGCCAGCAGTACCGGGGGCACTGAAGCTTTCTTT. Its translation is CASSTGGTEAFF.

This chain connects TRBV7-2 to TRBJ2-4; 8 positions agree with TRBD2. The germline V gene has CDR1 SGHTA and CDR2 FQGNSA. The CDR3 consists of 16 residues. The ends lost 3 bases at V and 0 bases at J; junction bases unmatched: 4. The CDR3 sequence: CASSFSGGLAKNIQYF. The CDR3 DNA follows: TGTGCCAGCAGCTTTTCGGGGGGGCTAGCCAAAAACATTCAGTACTTC.

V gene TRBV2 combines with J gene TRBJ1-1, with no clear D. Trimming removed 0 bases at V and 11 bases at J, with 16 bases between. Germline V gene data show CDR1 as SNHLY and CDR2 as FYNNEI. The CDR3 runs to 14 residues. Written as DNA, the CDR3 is TGTGCCAGCAGTGAAGCGCAGGCACGGCGGAGGGCTTTCTTT. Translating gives CASSEAQARRRAFF. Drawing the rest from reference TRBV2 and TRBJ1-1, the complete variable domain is EPEVTQTPSHQVTQMGQEVILRCVPISNHLYFYWYRQILGQKVEFLVSFYNNEISEKSEIFDDQFSVERPDGSNFTLKIRSTKLEDSAMYFCASSEAQARRRAFFGQGTRLTVV.

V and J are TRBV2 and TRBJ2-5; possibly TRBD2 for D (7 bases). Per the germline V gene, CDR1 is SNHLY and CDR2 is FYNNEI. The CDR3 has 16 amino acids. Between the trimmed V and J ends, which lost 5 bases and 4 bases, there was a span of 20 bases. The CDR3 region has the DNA TGTGCCAGCAGTCGTGAGGGGGGGGCGAACAGAGAGACCCAGTACTTC. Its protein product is CASSREGGANRETQYF.

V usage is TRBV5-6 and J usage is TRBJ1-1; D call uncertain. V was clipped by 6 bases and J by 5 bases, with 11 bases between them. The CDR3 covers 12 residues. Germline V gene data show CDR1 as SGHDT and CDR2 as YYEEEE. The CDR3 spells CASTLTGTEAFF. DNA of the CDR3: TGTGCCAGCACTTTGACGGGGACTGAAGCTTTCTTT. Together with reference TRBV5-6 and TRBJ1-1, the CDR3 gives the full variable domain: DAGVTQSPTHLIKTRGQQVTLRCSPKSGHDTVSWYQQALGQGPQFIFQYYEEEERQRGNFPDRFSGHQFPNYSSELNVNALLLGDSALYLCASTLTGTEAFFGQGTRLTVV.

CDR3 bases: TGTGCCAGTAGTACCGACAGGGGACGGCCTGAAAAACTGTTTTTT. Its protein product is CASSTDRGRPEKLFF. The chain employs TRBV19 and TRBJ1-4; 8 nucleotides align to TRBD1. The CDR3 has 15 amino acids. V shed 4 bases, J shed 7 bases, and the junction held 8 bases outside the gene matches. Germline lookup yields CDR1 LNHDA and CDR2 SQIVND (reference sequence).

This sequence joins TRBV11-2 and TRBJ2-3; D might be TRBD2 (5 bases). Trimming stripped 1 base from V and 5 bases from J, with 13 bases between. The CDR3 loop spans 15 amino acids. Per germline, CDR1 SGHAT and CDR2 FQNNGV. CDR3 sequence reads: CASSLGRSGGDTQYF. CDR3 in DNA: TGTGCCAGCAGCTTAGGGCGGAGCGGAGGAGATACGCAGTATTTT. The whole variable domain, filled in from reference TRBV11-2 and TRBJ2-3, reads EAGVAQSPRYKIIEKRQSVAFWCNPISGHATLYWYQQILGQGPKLLIQFQNNGVVDDSQLPKDRFSAERLKGVDSTLKIQPAKLEDSAVYLCASSLGRSGGDTQYFGPGTRLTVL.

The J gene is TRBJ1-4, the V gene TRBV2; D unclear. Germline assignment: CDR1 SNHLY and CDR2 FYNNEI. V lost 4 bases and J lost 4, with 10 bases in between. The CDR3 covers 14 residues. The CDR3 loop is CASSGGLINEKLFF. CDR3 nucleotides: TGTGCCAGCAGTGGAGGACTGATTAATGAAAAACTGTTTTTT.

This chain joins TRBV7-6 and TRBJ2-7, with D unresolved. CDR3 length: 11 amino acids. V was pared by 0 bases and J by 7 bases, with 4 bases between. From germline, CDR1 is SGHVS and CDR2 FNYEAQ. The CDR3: CASSLAREQYF. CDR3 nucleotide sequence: TGTGCCAGCAGCTTAGCAAGGGAGCAGTACTTC.

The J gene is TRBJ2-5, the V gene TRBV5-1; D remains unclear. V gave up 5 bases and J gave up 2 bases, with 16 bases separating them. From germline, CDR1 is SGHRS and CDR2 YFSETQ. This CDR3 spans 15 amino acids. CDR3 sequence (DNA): TGCGCCAGCAGATCGTACACCCCCCAGCAAGAGACCCAGTACTTC. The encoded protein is CASRSYTPQQETQYF.